This TCR beta chain was captured by sequencing in a study of memory CD4+ T cells and cytomegalovirus serostatus. Overall study: This sample comes from healthy Belgian adults, fewer than ten CMV seropositive, about 23 seronegative.

TCRdb's table, derived via immunoSEQ multiplex PCR, lists solely in-frame clones and lacks some. The data hold tens of thousands of clones, with around 80% observed a single time. This CDR3 has 14 residues. Germline V gives CDR1 MDHEN, CDR2 SYDVKM. Trimming at V came to 7 bases and at J to 8 bases, leaving 9 bases not matched to a gene. The sort gate was single viable CD3+CD4+CD8-CD45RO+ cells for memory CD4+ T cells. Donors' CMV status reflects serum IgG against pp150, pp28, p38, p52. This chain joins TRBV28 and TRBJ2-1; 9 positions match TRBD2. Sample: memory CD4+ T cells from blood. The origin of this receptor is an adult in good health and CMV-seronegative. This CDR3 is CASKISGSKDEQFF. In DNA form, the CDR3 reads TGTGCCAGCAAGATTAGCGGGAGTAAGGATGAGCAGTTCTTC.